This TCR beta chain was identified in a study of cytomegalovirus exposure and HLA in healthy donors (dated by TCRdb to about 2017). Regarding the study in general: In an earlier analysis of several hundred of the donors, roughly 300 Gb of sequence data and just under 120 million unique TCR beta sequences from 150 million to 200 million T cells were reported. An early release that covered more than 550 HLA-typed donors contained approximately 290 gigabases of sequencing data and tens of millions of unique TCR sequences. Of the 300 to 400 genotyped donors, over 65% fell in the genetic ancestry cluster associated with self-reported Caucasian donors. The study was designed to test whether signatures of past pathogen exposure could be identified by cataloging public T cell receptors. The study used immunosequencing to profile the T cell repertoires of several hundred subjects and linked those repertoires to cytomegalovirus serostatus. Besides the first cohort of about 730 subjects, a separate validation cohort made up of over 100 different subjects was used. The study combined high-throughput TCR immunosequencing, statistical association of individual TCRs with disease status, and machine learning to predict cytomegalovirus infection status. In a later analysis, previously published TCR beta repertoires from several hundred donors were re-analyzed and high-resolution HLA genotyping was added so that TCR occurrence patterns could be studied. In the later analysis, no new phenotypic data were used to find candidate immune exposures; instead, reliance was placed on TCR beta sequences and their occurrence across donors. In an earlier analysis of around 540 of the donors, high-throughput TCR beta sequencing was used to judge whether each TCR beta V gene segment behaved as functional or pseudogenic. Donor age, sex, ethnicity and CMV serostatus were compiled together with the repertoire data. A later genetic analysis took genome-wide SNP genotypes for about 55% of the 666 donors and used that subset as a discovery cohort. All discovery cohort repertoires had been generated on a single sequencing platform. Both class I and class II loci were covered by HLA typing, at four-digit resolution. Typing coverage differed by locus: A, B, C, DRB1 and DQB1 were typed in roughly 629-640 donors, DQA1 in about 560, DPA1 in 600 to 610, and DPB1 in roughly 470. Roughly 5 DR-DQ haplotypes were handled as single units for association and clustering, since linkage in the cohort was strong. Across around 400 genotyped donors of the cohort, an average of approximately 240,000 unique TCR beta nucleotide sequences per donor were sequenced, and approximately 19% of those sequences were non-productive. Study-wide conclusions, independent of this receptor: An earlier analysis of 587 of the donors showed that most TCR beta V segments appeared in productive rearrangements either about 90% or about 30% of the time, which broadly matched IMGT annotations. The authors suggested that the approach could potentially be generalized to other disease states and immunological phenotypes. Roughly uniform sequencing depth across donors was assumed in presence/absence analyses, although this assumption may not hold. In this cohort, only TCR beta chains were sequenced, and detectable features were limited by the absence of alpha or paired-chain data. The earlier analysis of nearly 600 of the donors excluded 15 to 20 rarely observed V segments, including chromosome 9 orphons, because counts were too low. In vitro tests confirmed that three of the cytomegalovirus-associated TCR beta chains recognize cytomegalovirus antigens. Because some donors lacked HLA typing at each locus, the association tests relied only on the typed subset. Several of the top co-occurrence clusters appeared to be linked to parvovirus B19, influenza, CMV and Epstein-Barr virus, according to a later analysis. Correlated functional status among segregating V segments might reflect linkage disequilibrium, but an unknown experimental factor could not be ruled out. Assigning TCR associations to individual alleles was difficult when HLA alleles, especially DR and DQ, strongly co-occurred. A further reported finding was that TCR beta sequences accurately predicted the HLA-A and HLA-B alleles for most subjects in the first cohort. In both the original and validation cohorts, the classifier was reported to diagnose cytomegalovirus status with high specificity and sensitivity. In a later analysis, HLA-associated TCR beta chains were found to be more clonally expanded and to have lower generation probabilities than equally common non-associated chains. A later analysis found that TCR association rates varied across HLA loci, with DRB1 alleles showing the most associated TCRs and HLA-C alleles the fewest. The sequencing pipeline was judged likely to have produced a cluster of highly shared sequence variants as a technical artifact. A later genetic analysis reported fewer N-insertions in productive TCRs among donors in an Asian-associated ancestry cluster than the 666-donor mean. Most TCR sequences were observed very rarely across donors, whereas some public TCRs were present in many individuals. In a later analysis, most CMV-associated TCR beta chains were found to appear HLA-restricted, with HLA associations seemingly driven largely by CMV exposure. An association between a missense DCLRE1C variant and V-gene and J-gene trimming of TCR beta chains was found in a later genetic analysis and replicated in an independent cohort. The only immune exposure information available for the cohort was CMV serostatus. The study gave a list of some 150 TCR beta chains associated with cytomegalovirus. Specific HLA alleles were associated with more than 15,000 TCR beta sequences at a false discovery rate of 0.05 in a later analysis.

This clone was counted a single time. Its antigen target is currently unknown. No much larger clonotype is one base removed from it; base qualities were not supplied. The cohort was made up of 500 to 850 healthy bone marrow donors. At the time of sampling, all cohort members were nominally healthy, though unrecorded immune exposures were likely present. The donor tested CMV seropositive, placing the donor among the 290 or so seropositive members of the cohort. A peripheral blood sample was collected from each donor, and TCR beta sequencing was performed on peripheral blood mononuclear cells. The Qiagen DNeasy Blood Extraction Kit was used to extract genomic DNA from the blood cell samples. The method was the immunoSEQ multiplex PCR assay. The multiplex PCR relied on a mix of 60 forward primers for TCR Vbeta segments and 13 reverse primers for TCR Jbeta segments. Amplification of the CDR3 region of rearranged TCR beta genes was performed with a multiplex PCR assay on genomic DNA. The amplified TCR beta libraries were sequenced on the Illumina HiSeq System as 87-base-pair reads. On the authors' methods: A later analysis counted 75 million to 100 million unique TCR beta chains across the 640 or so repertoires, and 9 million to 14 million of these chains were shared by at least two donors. A nearest-neighbor algorithm error-corrected the raw reads and collapsed the reads into unique sequences, merging closely related sequences to remove PCR and sequencing errors. To assign V, D and J gene segments, CDR3 sequences were aligned to IMGT reference sequences. For a sequence to be retained, a match of at least six nucleotides to both a V gene segment and a J gene segment was required. A rearrangement was called productive if the CDR3 had no stop codons and remained in frame with V and J, and every other rearrangement was called non-productive. CDR3 was defined according to IMGT convention as the region running from the second conserved V-encoded cysteine to the conserved J-encoded phenylalanine. Sequences without an unambiguous match to a single V gene segment were excluded from the earlier analysis of about 630 of the donors. In an earlier analysis of more than 500 of the donors, a V segment was called functional when productive rearrangements were above 56.7%, and segregating when the standard deviation between donors exceeded 5%. To diagnose cytomegalovirus status from the catalog of TCR beta chain sequences, a statistical classification framework was built. In a later analysis, TCR nucleotide sequences were compared against IMGT/GENE-DB human TR gene sequences so that V and J genes could be assigned. Using the TCRdist pipeline, a later analysis assigned CDR3 sequences along with most-parsimonious VDJ recombination scenarios. In a later analysis, every TCR beta chain was defined by the combination of its CDR3 amino acid sequence and its V-gene family, and reads without a unique V-gene family were dropped. A later analysis removed several hundred highly shared, low-generation-probability nucleotide sequences to deal with suspected cross-contamination and a sequencing artifact. For each public chain, a later analysis derived a clonal expansion index from normalized ranks of inferred template counts within each repertoire. In a later analysis, generation probabilities were computed using a VDJ recombination model fitted to out-of-frame rearrangements, and the results were checked against IGoR. A later analysis scored TCR-TCR, TCR-HLA and TCR-CMV co-occurrence with hypergeometric tests, applying a repertoire-size bias correction to TCR pairs. A later analysis estimated false discovery rates by permuting HLA or CMV assignments 20 times. In a later analysis, co-occurring TCRs were grouped with DBSCAN, and TCRdist sequence similarity was added when clustering was performed within HLA-allele-positive subsets. Repertoires with fewer than 30,000 or more than 120,000 public chains, plus five repertoires with anomalous nucleotide sharing, were excluded from co-occurrence clustering. As stored in TCRdb, this immuneACCESS dataset retains in-frame rearrangements with V and J assigned. A fraction of the clones does not appear; measured against another copy, unresolved V genes explain less than half of the discrepancy, and the remainder lacks a known reason. V and J calls and clone size are as listed in that table; D and trimming were resolved from the DNA. This sample is represented by fewer than 250,000 clones; roughly four fifths of them were singletons. Approximately 3.1% of the sample lies in the top ten.

This receptor was identified in a woman aged 25-40 years in good health and CMV-seropositive. Sequenced sample: PBMCs.

DNA sequence: TGTGCCAGCGTTGGACAGAAATACGAGCAGTACTTC. This encodes CASVGQKYEQYF. This receptor chain uses TRBV27 and TRBJ2-5, and TRBD1 may be the D gene, going by 6 matching bases. The end of the DNA aligns better with TRBJ2-7, so the J call may be wrong. The germline V gene (reference sequence) supplies CDR1 MNHEY and CDR2 SMNVEV. From its cysteine to its phenylalanine, the CDR3 spans 12 amino acids. This entry keeps only the CDR3 DNA: 36 bases, framed from base 1.